A single sample gave rise to the 23 T cell receptor beta chains below, sequenced in a study of cytomegalovirus exposure and HLA in healthy donors. Amplification used 60 Vbeta primers and 13 Jbeta primers. Assay: immunoSEQ multiplex PCR; the TCRdb copy retains only in-frame clones and omits some. The data contain around 200,000 clones, over 70% of them singletons. Material: PBMCs. The receptors shown here come from a woman between 25 and 40 years old in good health and CMV-seropositive.

The chain carries TRBV2 and TRBJ2-1, with 8 bases identical to TRBD1. This CDR3 is built from 16 residues. Trimming at V came to 3 bases and at J to 3 bases, leaving 7 bases not matched to a gene. CDR1 SNHLY and CDR2 FYNNEI come from the germline V gene. The CDR3 nucleotides are TGTGCCAGCAGTGATAGAGGACAGGGAATCTACAATGAGCAGTTCTTC. Translating gives CASSDRGQGIYNEQFF.

This rearrangement joins TRBV6-1 to TRBJ2-7; the D gene is possibly TRBD2 (6 bases). V lost 7 bases and J lost 3, with 16 bases in between. There are 14 residues in the CDR3. Germline CDR1 is MNHNS and CDR2 is SASEGT. The CDR3: CASTGAQGNYEQYF. In DNA form, the CDR3 reads TGTGCCAGCACGGGAGCGCAGGGAAACTACGAGCAGTACTTC.

The V and J genes are TRBV6-6 and TRBJ2-5, with 8 bases matching TRBD2. The trim removed 3 bases at V and 4 bases at J, leaving 4 bases unmatched. This CDR3 has 14 amino acids. Germline V gives CDR1 MNHNY, CDR2 SVGAGI (reference sequence). CDR3: CASSYGLARETQYF. The CDR3 nucleotides are TGTGCCAGCAGTTATGGACTAGCTCGAGAGACCCAGTACTTC.

This clone was counted a single time. The chain uses TRBV7-8 and TRBJ1-1; D remains unclear. In germline, CDR1 is SGHVS, CDR2 FQNEAQ. The CDR3 has 15 amino acids. V shed 1 base and J shed 1 base, with 10 bases lying between them. CDR3 residues: CASSLGIGPNTEAFF. CDR3 in DNA: TGTGCCAGCAGCTTAGGTATCGGTCCGAACACTGAAGCTTTCTTT.

The chain couples TRBV6-5 to TRBJ2-2; D is perhaps TRBD1 (6 bases). The CDR3 extends over 12 amino acids. Germline V CDR1 and CDR2: MNHEY, SVGAGI. V gave up 7 bases and J gave up 8 bases, with 11 bases separating them. Here the CDR3 reads CASKSGTGELFF. Written as DNA, the CDR3 is TGTGCCAGCAAATCCGGGACAGGGGAGCTGTTTTTT.

The V and J genes are TRBV5-1 and TRBJ2-7; 9 bases line up with TRBD1. The germline CDR1 and CDR2 sequences are SGHRS and YFSETQ. V lost 0 bases, J lost 4 bases, and 2 bases stayed unmatched. The CDR3 has 14 residues. CDR3 region: CASSLGTGEYEQYF. In nucleotides, the CDR3 is TGCGCCAGCAGCTTGGGGACAGGGGAGTACGAGCAGTACTTC.

V usage is TRBV4-1 and J usage is TRBJ1-1; 9 bases match TRBD1. V was clipped by 2 bases and J by 2 bases; unmatched bases: 3. The V gene's germline CDR1 is MGHRA and CDR2 YSYEKL. This CDR3 is 15 amino acids long. The CDR3 sequence: CASSQLTGGNTEAFF. Here the CDR3 DNA reads TGCGCCAGCAGCCAACTGACAGGGGGAAACACTGAAGCTTTCTTT.

V gene TRBV7-9 combines with J gene TRBJ2-3, with D possibly matching TRBD2 (6 bases). CDR3 size: 16 residues. Trimming removed 1 base from V and 3 bases from J, with 14 bases in between. Per the germline V gene, CDR1 is SEHNR and CDR2 is FQNEAQ (reference sequence). This chain's CDR3 is CASSLDPPGETDTQYF. The CDR3 DNA follows: TGTGCCAGCAGCTTAGATCCCCCGGGAGAGACAGATACGCAGTATTTT.

This clone was counted a single time. The chain couples TRBV5-1 to TRBJ2-1, with 16 bases lining up with TRBD2. Trimming removed 4 bases from V and 9 bases from J; junction bases left unmatched: 10. Germline-derived CDR1 and CDR2 are SGHRS and YFSETQ. This CDR3 is built from 17 residues. For the CDR3, the DNA is TGCGCCAGCAGCCTACCGGGACTAGCGGGAGGGCCGGGTGAGCAGTTCTTC. Translated, it gives CASSLPGLAGGPGEQFF.

With regard to this clone: Other DNA sequences in this sample translate to the same CDR3. V usage is TRBV6-6 and J usage is TRBJ2-2; 7 positions match TRBD1. V lost 2 bases to trimming and J lost 4 bases; unmatched junction nucleotides: 4. Germline CDR1 reads MNHNY; CDR2 reads SVGAGI (reference sequence). This CDR3 is 15 amino acids long. CDR3 residues: CASSYRGRVTGELFF. DNA of the CDR3: TGTGCCAGCAGTTACAGGGGGCGGGTCACCGGGGAGCTGTTTTTT.

This rearrangement joins TRBV14 to TRBJ2-3; TRBD1 is a possible D gene (6 bases). The CDR3 consists of 16 residues. V lost 3 bases to trimming and J lost 0 bases, with 13 bases between them. From germline, CDR1 is SGHDN and CDR2 FVKESK. The CDR3 DNA reads TGTGCCAGCAGCCAGTGGGGGCTCTATAGCACAGATACGCAGTATTTT. As protein: CASSQWGLYSTDTQYF.

The J gene is TRBJ2-1, the V gene TRBV19; 7 positions agree with TRBD2. The V gene's germline CDR1 is LNHDA and CDR2 SQIVND (reference sequence). This CDR3 contains 16 residues. Losses at the gene ends were 3 bases for V and 3 bases for J; bases not matched to a gene: 8. Here the CDR3 reads CASSISALASYNEQFF. CDR3 sequence (DNA): TGTGCCAGTAGTATTTCCGCACTAGCGAGCTACAATGAGCAGTTCTTC. The full variable domain, in which reference TRBV19 and TRBJ2-1 provide the parts outside the CDR3, is DGGITQSPKYLFRKEGQNVTLSCEQNLNHDAMYWYRQDPGQGLRLIYYSQIVNDFQKGDIAEGYSVSREKKESFPLTVTSAQKNPTAFYLCASSISALASYNEQFFGPGTRLTVL.

The genes are TRBV6-1 and TRBJ2-1; 7 nucleotides match TRBD2. The CDR3 runs 14 residues. V dropped 3 bases and J dropped 12; count of bases not matched to a gene: 11. Germline loops: CDR1 MNHNS, CDR2 SASEGT. The DNA for the CDR3 is TGTGCCAGCAGTGACACTCGTTATAGCGGGCGGCAGTTCTTC. This gives the protein CASSDTRYSGRQFF.

In its sample, this clone was seen once. This chain connects TRBV6-6 to TRBJ2-2; a weak D match, TRBD1 (6 bases). CDR1 MNHNY and CDR2 SVGAGI come from the germline V gene (reference sequence). The CDR3 sequence is 13 residues long. Between the trimmed V and J ends, which lost 6 bases and 9 bases, there was a span of 14 bases. The CDR3 protein is CASRLDRNRELFF. Written as DNA, the CDR3 is TGTGCCAGCAGACTAGACAGGAACCGGGAGCTGTTTTTT.

Comment on this clone: Other DNA sequences in the same sample also yield this CDR3. The rearrangement links TRBV14 to TRBJ2-3; D not resolved. Germline CDR1 SGHDN, CDR2 FVKESK. Trimming took off 2 bases at V and 6 bases at J, with 6 bases between the two ends. There are 12 residues in the CDR3. The CDR3 here is CASSQLRDTQYF. The CDR3 nucleotides are TGTGCCAGCAGCCAATTACGGGATACGCAGTATTTT. The variable domain in full, with the rest retrieved from reference TRBV14 and TRBJ2-3, is EAGVTQFPSHSVIEKGQTVTLRCDPISGHDNLYWYRRVMGKEIKFLLHFVKESKQDESGMPNNRFLAERTGGTYSTLKVQPAELEDSGVYFCASSQLRDTQYFGPGTRLTVL.

Regarding this clone: The junction does not match germline at one end; this may be a read error. At the DNA level, this CDR3 is encoded by other sequences in the same sample as well. This rearrangement joins TRBV28 to TRBJ2-7, with D maybe TRBD2 (5 bases). Germline V lookup: CDR1 MDHEN, CDR2 SYDVKM. This CDR3 region has 16 residues. The CDR3 protein is CASSYTTKAAPYEQYF. The CDR3 DNA follows: TGCGCCAGCAGTTATACCACCAAAGCGGCCCCCTACGAGCAGTACTTC. The full variable domain, with the rest looked up from reference TRBV28 and TRBJ2-7, is DVKVTQSSRYLVKRTGEKVFLECVQDMDHENMFWYRQDPGLGLRLIYFSYDVKMKEKGDIPEGYSVSREKKERFSLILESASTNQTSMYLCASSYTTKAAPYEQYFGPGTRLTVT.

This sequence joins TRBV6-4 and TRBJ2-2; 9 nucleotides line up with TRBD2. CDR1 and CDR2 from the germline V gene are MRHNA and SNTAGT. The CDR3 loop spans 15 amino acids. V was clipped by 4 bases and J by 5 bases; unmatched bases: 5. This CDR3 reads CASSALAGVTGELFF. The CDR3 DNA is TGTGCCAGCAGTGCGTTAGCGGGAGTAACCGGGGAGCTGTTTTTT.

The rearrangement uses TRBV6-1 and TRBJ1-5; D gene ambiguous. Looked up from germline, CDR1 is MNHNS and CDR2 is SASEGT. This CDR3 comprises 12 residues. The ends were cut back, 7 bases at V and 6 bases at J, with 10 bases in the middle. CDR3 sequence: CASNHGGQPQHF. Written as DNA, the CDR3 is TGTGCCAGCAACCATGGCGGTCAGCCCCAGCATTTT.

The sample holds a few counts of this clone. The rearrangement joins TRBV2 to TRBJ2-7, with 8 bases lining up with TRBD2. Losses at the gene ends were 0 bases for V and 2 bases for J; bases not matched to a gene: 6. Germline V gene data show CDR1 as SNHLY and CDR2 as FYNNEI. This CDR3 comprises 16 residues. CDR3 sequence (DNA): TGTGCCAGCAGTGAAGCGCCAGGTAGCGGGGCCTACGAGCAGTACTTC. Amino acid sequence: CASSEAPGSGAYEQYF.

The chain has TRBV2 and TRBJ1-2; TRBD1 matches 9 bases. There are 13 residues in the CDR3. Losses at the gene ends were 6 bases for V and 6 bases for J; bases not matched to a gene: 5. Germline V gene sequence: CDR1 SNHLY, CDR2 FYNNEI. The CDR3 sequence: CASSAGTGNGYTF. In DNA, the CDR3 is TGTGCCAGCAGCGCCGGGACAGGGAATGGCTACACCTTC. The full variable domain, its missing parts supplied by reference TRBV2 and TRBJ1-2, is EPEVTQTPSHQVTQMGQEVILRCVPISNHLYFYWYRQILGQKVEFLVSFYNNEISEKSEIFDDQFSVERPDGSNFTLKIRSTKLEDSAMYFCASSAGTGNGYTFGSGTRLTVV.

The V and J genes are TRBV5-4 and TRBJ2-5; 11 bases fit TRBD2. Unmatched junction bases numbered 3, after V lost 10 bases and J lost 4 bases. This CDR3 spans 12 amino acids. Germline CDR1 is SGHNT and CDR2 is YYREEE (reference sequence). The CDR3 DNA reads TGTGCCCCCGGACTAGCGGGAGAGACCCAGTACTTC. This gives the protein CAPGLAGETQYF.

The CDR3 loop reads CASSRSGLAPQETQYF. DNA of the CDR3: TGCGCCAGCAGCCGCAGTGGACTAGCGCCACAAGAGACCCAGTACTTC. The chain is built from TRBV5-1 and TRBJ2-5; 9 nucleotides line up with TRBD2. CDR3 length: 16 amino acids. CDR1 SGHRS and CDR2 YFSETQ come from the germline V gene. V lost 4 bases and J lost 2; bases outside the gene matches: 9.

The V and J genes are TRBV19 and TRBJ2-2; D possibly corresponds to TRBD2 (5 bases). V gave up 3 bases and J gave up 0 bases, with 11 bases separating them. CDR1 is LNHDA and CDR2 is SQIVND in the germline V gene (reference sequence). CDR3 length: 16 amino acids. This CDR3 reads CASSMKVGTNTGELFF. For the CDR3, the DNA is TGTGCCAGTAGTATGAAGGTCGGGACGAACACCGGGGAGCTGTTTTTT. The variable domain in full, with the rest retrieved from reference TRBV19 and TRBJ2-2, is DGGITQSPKYLFRKEGQNVTLSCEQNLNHDAMYWYRQDPGQGLRLIYYSQIVNDFQKGDIAEGYSVSREKKESFPLTVTSAQKNPTAFYLCASSMKVGTNTGELFFGEGSRLTVL.